Listed here is a single TCR beta chain. The record originates from a study of control samples from healthy donors and cancer patients. Germline V gene data show CDR1 as SQVTM and CDR2 as ANQGSEA. CDR3 length: 17 residues. Trimming removed 3 bases from V and 7 bases from J; junction bases left unmatched: 17. Assay: immunoSEQ multiplex PCR; the TCRdb copy retains only in-frame clones and omits some. The sample lists roughly 130,000 clones; roughly 89% were seen once. The material sequenced was blood. The J gene is TRBJ2-1, the V gene TRBV29-1; 8 bases line up with TRBD2. This TCR was recovered from a man between 25 and 39 years old in good health. CDR3 bases: TGCAGCGTTGACGGGAGGGGTAGCGGAGGATTCTTAAATGAGCAGTTCTTC. Translated, it gives CSVDGRGSGGFLNEQFF.